A selection of T cell receptor beta chains follows, all from one sample in a study of T cell responses to AZD1222 COVID-19 vaccine. Sequencing was performed with immunoSEQ multiplex PCR; in TCRdb, only in-frame clones are kept and a portion is missing. The sample consists of about 190,000 clones, 87% of them appearing once. The material was peripheral blood, obtained on day 0 of MenACWY control vaccination. These receptors all come from an adult in good health. The CDR3 runs from the conserved cysteine through the conserved F or W. D genes are given only for firm matches. Clone size is given for some rows only: seen once, a few or many times, or a class if the clone is expanded.

d_call j_call v_call clone_size cdr3_nt cdr3_aa
- TRBJ2-2 TRBV29-1 - TGCAGCGTTTCTCAGAGGAACACCGGGGAGCTGTTTTTT CSVSQRNTGELFF
- TRBJ2-1 TRBV7-9 - TGTGCCAGCAGCCGCTTAGAGCCTGAGCAGTTCTTC CASSRLEPEQFF
- TRBJ1-1 TRBV5-4 - TGTGCCAGCAGCGATAGGACACCTAACACTGAAGCTTTCTTT CASSDRTPNTEAFF
- TRBJ2-5 TRBV7-9 - TGTGCCAGCAGTTCGGACCGGTACCAAGAGACCCAGTACTTC CASSSDRYQETQYF
- TRBJ2-1 TRBV19 - TGTGCCAGTAACCCCCTCCTCTCTTACAATGAGCAGTTCTTC CASNPLLSYNEQFF
- TRBJ1-6 TRBV7-2 - TGTGCCAGCAGCTTAGAATCCTATAATTCACCCCTCCACTTT CASSLESYNSPLHF
- TRBJ1-4 TRBV18 - TGTGCCAGCTCACCTCAGACAGTGGGAACCACTAATGAAAAACTGTTTTTT CASSPQTVGTTNEKLFF
TRBD1 TRBJ2-2 TRBV6-5 - TGTGCCAGCACCGGACAGGGGGCAGACACCGGGGAGCTGTTTTTT CASTGQGADTGELFF
TRBD1 TRBJ2-7 TRBV6-5 - TGTGCCAGCAGTTACGGGACAGGGTTAAGCTCCTACGAGCAGTACTTC CASSYGTGLSSYEQYF
- TRBJ2-2 TRBV14 - TGTGCCAGCAGCCAAGTTTCGGGTTGGACCGGGGAGCTGTTTTTT CASSQVSGWTGELFF
TRBD2 TRBJ2-7 TRBV28 - TGTGCCAGCAGCTCCGGACTAGCGGGATTCGGCGAGCAGTACTTC CASSSGLAGFGEQYF
- TRBJ2-5 TRBV7-8 - TGTGCCAGCAGACTACGGGACATCCAAGAGACCCAGTACTTC CASRLRDIQETQYF
- TRBJ1-1 TRBV4-3 - TGCGCCAGCAGCCAAGACCCCCCCGGGGGAAGGAACACTGAAGCTTTCTTT CASSQDPPGGRNTEAFF
- TRBJ2-7 TRBV14 - TGTGCCAGCAGCCAAGTAGAGTCCTGGGGGGAAGGCTACGAGCAGTACTTC CASSQVESWGEGYEQYF
TRBD2 TRBJ2-5 TRBV27 - TGTGCCAGCAGTTCCTGGACTAGCGGAGCCGAGACCCAGTACTTC CASSSWTSGAETQYF
- TRBJ2-1 TRBV5-1 - TGCGCCAGCAGCCTGGACGGTTACAATGAGCAGTTCTTC CASSLDGYNEQFF
- TRBJ2-7 TRBV5-6 - TGTGCCAGCAGCTTGAGCGGGTACGAGCAGTACTTC CASSLSGYEQYF
- TRBJ2-2 TRBV6-4 - TGTGCCAGCAGTTCACTCCCGTCGGCAACCGGGGAGCTGTTTTTT CASSSLPSATGELFF
- TRBJ2-5 TRBV7-9 - TGTGCCAGCAGCTTAGCGGGGCAACACGAAGAGACCCAGTACTTC CASSLAGQHEETQYF
- TRBJ1-1 TRBV25-1 - TGTGCCAGCAGATCCGGGAACACTGAAGCTTTCTTT CASRSGNTEAFF
- TRBJ1-4 TRBV18 - TGTGCCAGCTCACCACGACAGCAAAATGAAAAACTGTTTTTT CASSPRQQNEKLFF
TRBD1 TRBJ2-5 TRBV19 - TGTGCCAGTAGCCGAATACCGACAGGGGGGTCTTTCGAAGTGACCCAGTACTTC CASSRIPTGGSFEVTQYF
TRBD1 TRBJ1-2 TRBV13 - TGTGCCAGCACCTTAAAAAGGACAGGCACCCTGGGAGACACCTTC CASTLKRTGTLGDTF
- TRBJ2-1 TRBV11-2 - TGTGCCAGCAGCGAGGGGAGTACTGAGCAGTTCTTC CASSEGSTEQFF
TRBD1 TRBJ1-6 TRBV27 - TGTGCCAGCAGTTTATCTAGGCGAGGGACAGGAAATTCACCCCTCCACTTT CASSLSRRGTGNSPLHF
TRBD1 TRBJ1-2 TRBV5-1 once TGCGCCAGCAGCCCGCGGGACAGTAAAGATGGCTACACCTTC CASSPRDSKDGYTF
TRBD2 TRBJ2-3 TRBV10-3 - TGTGCCATGACTAGCGGTAGCACAGATACGCAGTATTTT CAMTSGSTDTQYF
- TRBJ1-1 TRBV12-3/TRBV12-4 - TGTGCCAGCAGCTTAGCAGGCGCGATTGAAGCTTTCTTT CASSLAGAIEAFF
- TRBJ1-3 TRBV11-2 - TGTGCCAGCAGCAGGATACAGAGCCCTGGAAACACCATATATTTT CASSRIQSPGNTIYF
- TRBJ1-1 TRBV13 - TGTGCCAGCAGCTTAAGGGTGAACACTGAAGCTTTCTTT CASSLRVNTEAFF
TRBD1 TRBJ2-5 TRBV6-1 once TGTGCCAGCAGTGAAGGAGGGGCAGGGGGAGAGACCCAGTACTTC CASSEGGAGGETQYF
TRBD2 TRBJ2-4 TRBV7-2 - TGTGCCAGCAGCTTAACGGGACTACCCTACTTC CASSLTGLPYF
- TRBJ2-1 TRBV21-1 - TGTGCCAGCAGCAAAGTACGAGGGTCCTACAATGAGCAGTTCTTC CASSKVRGSYNEQFF
- TRBJ2-3 TRBV5-4 - TGTGCCAGCAGTCGGGACAACACAGATACGCAGTATTTT CASSRDNTDTQYF
- TRBJ2-7 TRBV6-1 - TGTGCCAGCAGTGAGGCCCTCTTGGGGGCCGAGCAGTACTTC CASSEALLGAEQYF
- TRBJ1-2 TRBV28 - TGTGCCAGCATTAAGGGAGCTAACTATGGCTACACCTTC CASIKGANYGYTF
- TRBJ1-5 TRBV19 - TGTGCCAGTAGTACGACGGAACTTGAGCCCCAGCATTTT CASSTTELEPQHF